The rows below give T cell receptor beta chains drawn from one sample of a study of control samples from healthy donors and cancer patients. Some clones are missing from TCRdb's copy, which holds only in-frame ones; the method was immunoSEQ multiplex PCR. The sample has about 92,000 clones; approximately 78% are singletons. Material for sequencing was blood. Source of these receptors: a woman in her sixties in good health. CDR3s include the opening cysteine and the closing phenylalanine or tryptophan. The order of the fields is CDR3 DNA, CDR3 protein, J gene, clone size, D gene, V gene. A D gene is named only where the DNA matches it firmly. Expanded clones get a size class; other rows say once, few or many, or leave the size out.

CDR3 DNA: TGTGCCAGCAGTCCGGGAGGGCAGGAGACCCAGTACTTC; CDR3 protein: CASSPGGQETQYF; J gene: TRBJ2-5; clone size: .; D gene: TRBD2; V gene: TRBV6-5
CDR3 DNA: TGTGCCACGGGGCGGGGGAACACTGAAGCTTTCTTT; CDR3 protein: CATGRGNTEAFF; J gene: TRBJ1-1; clone size: .; D gene: .; V gene: TRBV6-5
CDR3 DNA: TGTGCCAGCAGCCAAGAAAAGGGGGTCCGCTATGGCTACACCTTC; CDR3 protein: CASSQEKGVRYGYTF; J gene: TRBJ1-2; clone size: .; D gene: .; V gene: TRBV3-1/TRBV3-2
CDR3 DNA: TGCGCCAGCAGTGAGTTAAGTAAGGCCCATGAGCAGTTCTTC; CDR3 protein: CASSELSKAHEQFF; J gene: TRBJ2-1; clone size: few; D gene: .; V gene: TRBV10-1
CDR3 DNA: TGTGCCAGCACAGCGGGAGGAGAAGGGACGCAGTATTTT; CDR3 protein: CASTAGGEGTQYF; J gene: TRBJ2-3; clone size: .; D gene: TRBD2; V gene: TRBV6-5
CDR3 DNA: TGTGCCAGTACGCAGGGTGCCCAAGAGACCCAGTACTTC; CDR3 protein: CASTQGAQETQYF; J gene: TRBJ2-5; clone size: .; D gene: .; V gene: TRBV7-9
CDR3 DNA: TGTGCCAGCAGCCAGGGACAGGGGGTCATCCTATCGACCTACGAGCAGTACTTC; CDR3 protein: CASSQGQGVILSTYEQYF; J gene: TRBJ2-7; clone size: .; D gene: TRBD1; V gene: TRBV5-8
CDR3 DNA: TGTGCCAGCCAAAACAGGGGCTCTGGAAACACCATATATTTT; CDR3 protein: CASQNRGSGNTIYF; J gene: TRBJ1-3; clone size: .; D gene: TRBD1; V gene: TRBV19
CDR3 DNA: TGTGCCAGCAGCTTAGGACCCCTAGCGGGACTCGAGCAGTACTTC; CDR3 protein: CASSLGPLAGLEQYF; J gene: TRBJ2-7; clone size: .; D gene: TRBD2; V gene: TRBV11-2
CDR3 DNA: TGTGCCAGCAGTTACGTTAGTTTCTACGAGCAGTACTTC; CDR3 protein: CASSYVSFYEQYF; J gene: TRBJ2-7; clone size: few; D gene: .; V gene: TRBV6-6
CDR3 DNA: TGTGCCAGCAGTTTCGCCCGGACAGGGAACAATTCACCCCTCCACTTT; CDR3 protein: CASSFARTGNNSPLHF; J gene: TRBJ1-6; clone size: .; D gene: TRBD1; V gene: TRBV28
CDR3 DNA: TGTGCCAGCAGCCTTGACATCTCTAGCACAGATACGCAGTATTTT; CDR3 protein: CASSLDISSTDTQYF; J gene: TRBJ2-3; clone size: .; D gene: .; V gene: TRBV5-6
CDR3 DNA: TGTGCCAGCAGTGAAGCGCCACATGCCCATCAGCCCCAGCATTTT; CDR3 protein: CASSEAPHAHQPQHF; J gene: TRBJ1-5; clone size: .; D gene: .; V gene: TRBV2
CDR3 DNA: TGTGCCAGTAGGGTCTTGGGTGATGAAAAACTGTTTTTT; CDR3 protein: CASRVLGDEKLFF; J gene: TRBJ1-4; clone size: .; D gene: .; V gene: TRBV19
CDR3 DNA: TGTGCCAGCCTGTCAGGACGGTTGATCGTCGGGGCTAACTATGGCTACACCTTC; CDR3 protein: CASLSGRLIVGANYGYTF; J gene: TRBJ1-2; clone size: .; D gene: .; V gene: TRBV28
CDR3 DNA: TGTGCCAGCTCACCGGACAGGGTAGGCAATGAGCAGTTCTTC; CDR3 protein: CASSPDRVGNEQFF; J gene: TRBJ2-1; clone size: .; D gene: TRBD1; V gene: TRBV18
CDR3 DNA: TGTGCCAGCACCGCATCGACTAGCGGGAGGAGTAGGGGGGTCTTC; CDR3 protein: CASTASTSGRSRGVF; J gene: TRBJ2-1; clone size: .; D gene: TRBD2; V gene: TRBV6-6